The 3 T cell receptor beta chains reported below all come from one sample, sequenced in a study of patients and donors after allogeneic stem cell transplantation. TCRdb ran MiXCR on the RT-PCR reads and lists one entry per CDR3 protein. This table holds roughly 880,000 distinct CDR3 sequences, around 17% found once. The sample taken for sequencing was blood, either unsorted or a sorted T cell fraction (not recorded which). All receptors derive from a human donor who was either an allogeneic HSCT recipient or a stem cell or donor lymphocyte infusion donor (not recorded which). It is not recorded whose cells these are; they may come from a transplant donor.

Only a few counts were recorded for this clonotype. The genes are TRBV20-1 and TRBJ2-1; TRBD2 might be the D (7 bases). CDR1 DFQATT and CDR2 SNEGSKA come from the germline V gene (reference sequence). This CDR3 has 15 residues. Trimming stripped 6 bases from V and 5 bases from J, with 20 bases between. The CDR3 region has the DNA TGCAGTGCGAACGGGGGGCACGGCCTAAACAATGAGCAGTTCTTC. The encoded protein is CSANGGHGLNNEQFF.

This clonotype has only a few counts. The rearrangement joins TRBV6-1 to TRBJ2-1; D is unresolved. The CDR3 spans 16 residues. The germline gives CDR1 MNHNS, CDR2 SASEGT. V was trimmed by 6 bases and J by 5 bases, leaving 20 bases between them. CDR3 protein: CASSSMSRDFNNEQFF. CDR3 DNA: TGTGCCAGCAGCTCCATGTCTCGAGATTTTAACAATGAGCAGTTCTTC.

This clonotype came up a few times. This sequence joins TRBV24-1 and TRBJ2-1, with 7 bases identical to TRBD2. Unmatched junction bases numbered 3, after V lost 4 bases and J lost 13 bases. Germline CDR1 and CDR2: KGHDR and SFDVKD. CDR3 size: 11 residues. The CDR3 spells CATSELALQFF. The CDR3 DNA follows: TGTGCCACCAGTGAACTAGCGCTACAGTTCTTC.